This T cell receptor beta chain is from a study of T cell repertoires in cytomegalovirus infection. On this clonotype itself: Its specificity is unknown.

In TCRdb, the reads were re-called with MiXCR into one record per CDR3 protein. Among under 500,000 distinct CDR3 sequences listed, about 42% were seen once. The CDR3 loop spans 20 amino acids. V dropped 2 bases and J dropped 0; count of bases not matched to a gene: 12. CDR1 is MNHEY and CDR2 is SVGEGT in the germline V gene. The sample consisted of cultured PBMCs, taken from culture after CMV antigen stimulation. The receptor was isolated from a human donor in good health (CMV status not recorded). Some clones in this sample may be carry-over from other donors' samples. This sequence joins TRBV6-2 or TRBV6-3 and TRBJ2-1; 11 nucleotides agree with TRBD2. The CDR3 coding sequence is TGTGCCAGCAGTTACCTGGGCGGACTAGCGGGTCTTAGCTCCTACAATGAGCAGTTCTTC. Translation: CASSYLGGLAGLSSYNEQFF.